Following are 3 T cell receptor beta chains from one sample sequenced in a study of molecular identifiers for immune sequencing clone quantification. MiXCR, run by TCRdb on the PCR reads, gives a single entry per CDR3 protein. Of roughly 320,000 distinct CDR3 sequences in the sample, 24% were seen once. Sequenced: naive CD8+ T cells from blood, with Jurkat cell RNA spiked in. Subset indicated: FACS-sorted CD8+CD4-CCR7+CD45RA+ naive T cells. These receptors were obtained from a human donor in good health. Some libraries in this study had Jurkat cell RNA spiked in.

This clonotype showed up many times. The CDR3 ends on some other residue instead of the conserved phenylalanine or tryptophan, so this is likely a read error. The DNA is left out, because the CDR3 cannot be placed on it with certainty; the CDR3 is given as TCRdb lists it. The J gene is TRBJ2-4, the V gene TRBV29-1. The CDR3 spans 10 residues, counting both ends. Germline V gene data show CDR1 as SQVTM and CDR2 as ANQGSEA. CDR3 protein: CSVEIPARSS.

This chain links TRBV27 with TRBJ2-1, with TRBD2 matching 11 bases. The CDR3 contains 17 residues. Germline V gene sequence: CDR1 MNHEY, CDR2 SMNVEV (reference sequence). V was clipped by 0 bases and J by 9 bases; unmatched bases: 10. This chain's CDR3 is CASSLSILAGAHFEQFF. The CDR3 DNA sequence: TGTGCCAGCAGTTTATCGATACTAGCGGGGGCCCACTTTGAGCAGTTCTTC.

On this clonotype: Given the absence of the conserved phenylalanine or tryptophan at the CDR3 end, a read error is likely. This chain uses TRBV7-9 with TRBJ1-1; D gene uncertain. With 5 bases removed from V and 2 bases from J, the gap between germline ends came to 6 bases. Germline V gene sequence: CDR1 SEHNR, CDR2 FQNEAQ (reference sequence). The CDR3 totals 12 residues. The CDR3 reads CASSVLNTEAFS. The CDR3 nucleotides are TGTGCCAGCAGCGTCTTAAACACTGAAGCTTTCTCT.